The 16 T cell receptor beta chains below all came from one sample that was sequenced in a study of long-term antiretroviral therapy in people with HIV. Researchers report immunoSEQ v3.0 was run at survey level. The table came from immunoSEQ multiplex PCR; TCRdb's copy has only in-frame clones and leaves some out. Of about 14,000 clones in the sample, 65% to 90% are singletons; the top ten hold less than 8.5%. The sequencing used unsorted PBMCs, collected 0.4 years after starting antiretroviral therapy. Receptors were obtained from a man aged 25-45 years with HIV.

This clone was detected a few times. The chain carries TRBV19 and TRBJ1-2; D is ambiguous. The V end lost 7 bases, the J end lost 4 bases, and 10 bases lay between the germline ends. The germline V gene has CDR1 LNHDA and CDR2 SQIVND (reference sequence). The CDR3 is 12 residues long. The CDR3 coding sequence is TGTGCCAGTAATGAGGGCGGCTATGGCTACACCTTC. It encodes CASNEGGYGYTF.

The chain employs TRBV6-4 and TRBJ1-1, with 7 bases matching TRBD1. The V gene end was trimmed by 6 bases and the J gene end by 4 bases; junction bases not matched to a gene: 8. The CDR3 is 14 residues long. CDR1 and CDR2 (germline): MRHNA, SNTAGT. Here the CDR3 reads CASRQTGTSTEAFF. DNA for the CDR3: TGTGCCAGCAGGCAGACAGGGACGAGCACTGAAGCTTTCTTT.

The rearrangement links TRBV19 to TRBJ2-1; D gene unclear. V lost 1 base and J 6 bases, leaving 4 bases between the germline ends. CDR3 length: 12 residues. Germline CDR1 reads LNHDA; CDR2 reads SQIVND (reference sequence). CDR3 DNA: TGTGCCAGTAGTATAGGGCGCAATGAGCAGTTCTTC. Amino acid sequence: CASSIGRNEQFF.

This chain connects TRBV2 to TRBJ1-5; possible D gene TRBD1, 5 bases. Germline loops: CDR1 SNHLY, CDR2 FYNNEI. The CDR3 has 13 residues. Trimming removed 11 bases from V and 9 bases from J, with 20 bases in between. CDR3 nucleotides: TGTGCCGGGGGTAGGTCCTGGGTTGGGCCCCAGCATTTT. The encoded protein is CAGGRSWVGPQHF.

The chain combines TRBV7-2 with TRBJ2-1, with 13 bases fitting TRBD2. From germline, CDR1 is SGHTA and CDR2 FQGNSA. The junction had 5 bases not matched to a gene; V was cut back by 5 bases and J by 10 bases. This CDR3 has 14 amino acids. The CDR3, as DNA: TGTGCCAGCAGCCCACTAGCGGGAGGGTGGGAGCAGTTCTTC. Its protein is CASSPLAGGWEQFF.

This rearrangement joins TRBV5-4 to TRBJ2-7; 8 bases are shared with TRBD1. Germline V gene data show CDR1 as SGHNT and CDR2 as YYREEE (reference sequence). The CDR3 covers 16 residues. The J segment lost 7 bases and the V segment lost 4 bases, leaving 16 bases of the junction unmatched. For the CDR3, the DNA is TGTGCCAGCAGCCCTGGAGGCTGGCAGGGGGCGTGGGAGCAGTACTTC. Protein: CASSPGGWQGAWEQYF.

V and J are TRBV10-1 and TRBJ1-2, with 9 bases that match TRBD1. This CDR3 comprises 14 residues. The germline gives CDR1 WNHNN, CDR2 SYGVQD (reference sequence). The V gene end was trimmed by 6 bases and the J gene end by 6 bases; junction bases not matched to a gene: 8. CDR3 in DNA: TGCGCCAGCAGAGAAGGGGACAGGGACGATGGCTACACCTTC. Translation: CASREGDRDDGYTF.

The chain links TRBV4-1 to TRBJ2-2; D gene ambiguous. V was trimmed by 0 bases and J by 5 bases, leaving 4 bases between them. This CDR3 is 13 amino acids long. From germline, CDR1 is MGHRA and CDR2 YSYEKL. The DNA of the CDR3 is TGCGCCAGCAGCCAAGATGCGACCGGGGAGCTGTTTTTT. The encoded protein is CASSQDATGELFF.

This chain uses TRBV10-3 with TRBJ2-3; D is ambiguous. The germline V gene encodes CDR1 ENHRY and CDR2 SYGVKD. The CDR3 runs 15 residues. Trimming left V 5 bases short and J 1 base short, with 13 bases between. CDR3 nucleotides: TGTGCCATCAGTTCCCCCCTTACAGGCACAGATACGCAGTATTTT. This gives the protein CAISSPLTGTDTQYF.

V gene TRBV6-1 combines with J gene TRBJ2-7; possible D gene TRBD1, 6 bases. CDR3 length: 12 residues. V was clipped by 11 bases and J by 5 bases, with 16 bases between them. Germline V gives CDR1 MNHNS, CDR2 SASEGT. The CDR3 protein is CAGGRGVDEQYF. CDR3 nucleotide sequence: TGTGCCGGCGGCAGGGGTGTCGACGAGCAGTACTTC.

The chain combines TRBV28 with TRBJ2-3; the match to TRBD1 covers 9 bases. Trimming at V came to 4 bases and at J to 4 bases, leaving 6 bases not matched to a gene. CDR3 size: 15 residues. CDR1 MDHEN and CDR2 SYDVKM come from the germline V gene. The CDR3 nucleotides read TGTGCCAGCAGTTATCAGGGACAGGGCCCAGATACGCAGTATTTT. It specifies CASSYQGQGPDTQYF.

The V gene is TRBV12-5, the J gene TRBJ2-3; D possibly corresponds to TRBD2 (5 bases). CDR1 and CDR2 from the germline V gene are LGHNT and FRNRAP. Deletions cut 3 bases from V and 5 bases from J, with 24 bases between. This CDR3 is built from 18 residues. The CDR3 loop is CASGFSVKNGVAQDTQYF. CDR3 nucleotide sequence: TGTGCTAGTGGTTTCTCGGTGAAAAACGGGGTTGCGCAAGATACGCAGTATTTT.

In DNA form, the CDR3 reads TGTGCCAGTACCCTGACAGGGGGTCGGGGCAATCAGCCCCAGCATTTT. Translation: CASTLTGGRGNQPQHF. This sequence joins TRBV19 and TRBJ1-5; 9 bases align to TRBD1. The trim removed 7 bases at V and 2 bases at J, leaving 9 bases unmatched. The CDR3 is 16 residues long. The germline CDR1 and CDR2 sequences are LNHDA and SQIVND (reference sequence).

The J gene is TRBJ2-1, the V gene TRBV7-9; D not certain. Germline V gives CDR1 SEHNR, CDR2 FQNEAQ (reference sequence). The CDR3 spans 13 residues. This chain's CDR3 is CAARRPSHNEQFF. The DNA of the CDR3 is TGTGCGGCAAGGCGACCCTCGCACAATGAGCAGTTCTTC.

This sequence joins TRBV18 and TRBJ1-1, with no clear D. Looked up from germline, CDR1 is KGHSH and CDR2 is LQKENI. The CDR3 has 13 residues. The V end lost 4 bases, the J end lost 2 bases, and 8 bases lay between the germline ends. CDR3 sequence reads: CASSLDRNTEAFF. CDR3 in DNA: TGTGCCAGCTCACTCGACCGTAACACTGAAGCTTTCTTT.

The chain joins TRBV4-3 to TRBJ2-1, with TRBD2 identical over 12 bases. With V trimmed by 2 bases and J by 6 bases, 8 bases remained unmatched. This CDR3 is 17 amino acids long. The germline V gene has CDR1 LGHNA and CDR2 YSLEER. CDR3 nucleotides: TGCGCCAGCAGCCAACACCCCGGGACTAGCGGGTCCAATGAGCAGTTCTTC. This sequence encodes CASSQHPGTSGSNEQFF.